This T cell receptor beta chain is from a study of blood T cell repertoires in COVID-19. The CDR3 totals 15 residues. Looked up from germline, CDR1 is LGHNA and CDR2 is YSLEER. Trimming left V 0 bases short and J 5 bases short, with 13 bases between. The method was immunoSEQ multiplex PCR; TCRdb's version includes in-frame clones alone and lacks a portion of them. The sample includes some 42,000 clones, approximately 88% seen only once; the top ten take roughly 7.2%. Sample: peripheral blood. The chain combines TRBV4-3 with TRBJ1-2, with D uncertain. This clonotype was obtained from a human donor in a cohort sampled during active COVID-19. CDR3 loop: CASSQDTGSRYGYTF. The DNA of the CDR3 is TGCGCCAGCAGCCAAGATACGGGGTCGCGATATGGCTACACCTTC.